This record looks at one T cell receptor beta chain sequence and its context. This specimen comes from a study of blood T cell repertoires in COVID-19. About the research overall: COVID-19 samples, acute and convalescent, were from the United States, Italy and Spain. In each case, the material was cDNA or gDNA derived from T cells, B-cell-depleted T cells, or PBMCs.

Authors' processing steps: Using reference gene primer amplification, nucleated cell counts were estimated. Clones were read by immunoSEQ multiplex PCR, and TCRdb kept only the in-frame ones, dropping some. Clone size and the V and J calls come from that table; the DNA yielded D and trimming. The sample has 150,000 to 200,000 clones; around 88% are singletons. The length of the CDR3 is 16 residues. Germline V gene sequence: CDR1 LNHNV, CDR2 YYDKDF (reference sequence). The V segment lost 1 base and the J segment 9 bases; nucleotides outside the gene matches: 11. The chain is built from TRBV15 and TRBJ2-1; 8 bases fit TRBD1. Input material: peripheral blood. The source is a human donor in a cohort sampled during active COVID-19. The CDR3, as DNA: TGTGCCACCAGCAGAGCCCCCGGACAGGGACGAGGTGAGCAGTTCTTC. It specifies CATSRAPGQGRGEQFF.